Following are 2 T cell receptor beta chains from one sample sequenced in a study of shared clonotypes between healthy human individuals. Only in-frame clones appear in the TCRdb table, and some are missing; sequencing was by immunoSEQ multiplex PCR. This table holds hundreds of thousands of clones, approximately 79% found once. Sequencing used memory CD4+ T cells sorted from blood. As for subset: CD45RA-negative fraction. The receptors stem from a man aged 25 to 40 in good health.

The chain recombines TRBV7-9 with TRBJ2-5, with 8 positions matching TRBD1. The CDR3 totals 14 residues. Germline V CDR1 and CDR2: SEHNR, FQNEAQ (reference sequence). Trimming removed 7 bases from V and 1 base from J; junction bases left unmatched: 5. The CDR3 spells CASTNQGAQETQYF. CDR3 nucleotide sequence: TGTGCCAGCACTAACCAGGGGGCCCAAGAGACCCAGTACTTC.

This clone turned up a few times. This chain uses TRBV10-2 with TRBJ2-1; D might be TRBD1 (5 bases). Between the trimmed V and J ends, which lost 2 bases and 6 bases, there was a span of 8 bases. CDR1 WSHSY and CDR2 SAAADI come from the germline V gene. The CDR3 totals 13 residues. CDR3: CASSERGINEQFF. The CDR3 region has the DNA TGCGCCAGCAGTGAGAGGGGTATCAATGAGCAGTTCTTC.